The 8 T cell receptor beta chains below come from one sample, sequenced in a study of graft-versus-host responses after intestinal transplantation. Sequencing used immunoSEQ multiplex PCR; TCRdb keeps in-frame clones, though not all of them. The sample records tens of thousands of clones, around 96% being singletons. Their antigen targets remain unknown. The specimen comprised unstimulated CD8+ T cells sorted from spleen or lymph node cells, sampled before intestinal transplant. Receptors were obtained from a human donor who received an intestinal transplant.

The chain employs TRBV6-1 and TRBJ1-4, with D uncertain. This CDR3 is built from 15 residues. Trimming pared 0 bases from V and 8 bases from J, leaving 13 bases between. Per germline, CDR1 MNHNS and CDR2 SASEGT. CDR3 sequence: CASSEAQWFDEKLFF. The CDR3 DNA sequence: TGTGCCAGCAGTGAAGCCCAGTGGTTTGACGAAAAACTGTTTTTT.

V is TRBV16 and J is TRBJ1-1; D is undetermined. The CDR3 is made up of 15 amino acids. Trimming left V 1 base short and J 3 bases short, with 12 bases between. Germline CDR1 is KGHSY and CDR2 is FQNENV. CDR3 residues: CASSQFTGRDTEAFF. CDR3 coding DNA: TGTGCCAGCAGCCAATTTACGGGTCGGGACACTGAAGCTTTCTTT.

The rearrangement uses TRBV28 and TRBJ1-2; 9 nucleotides match TRBD1. V dropped 3 bases and J dropped 7; count of bases not matched to a gene: 21. The CDR3 loop spans 19 amino acids. Germline CDR1 is MDHEN and CDR2 is SYDVKM. For the CDR3, the DNA is TGTGCCAGCAGTTTTATCGTCGGGACAGGGCCCTTAGTGAGCGGTGGCTACACCTTC. It is translated as CASSFIVGTGPLVSGGYTF.

The chain joins TRBV7-8 to TRBJ2-7; D is uncertain. In germline, CDR1 is SGHVS, CDR2 FQNEAQ. This CDR3 spans 13 amino acids. Trimming removed 1 base from V and 3 bases from J, with 7 bases in between. CDR3 in amino acids: CASSLVLGYEQYF. The CDR3 DNA reads as TGTGCCAGCAGCTTAGTTCTCGGCTACGAGCAGTACTTC.

DNA of the CDR3: TGTGCCAGCAGTTTAGCCGCGAAGACTGAAGCTTTCTTT. Translating it yields CASSLAAKTEAFF. V usage is TRBV27 and J usage is TRBJ1-1; D is unresolved. The CDR3 totals 13 residues. In germline, CDR1 is MNHEY, CDR2 SMNVEV (reference sequence). Trimming shortened V by 2 bases and J by 5 bases, and 9 bases separated the two germline ends.

The rearrangement joins TRBV7-8 to TRBJ2-7; no clear D. Germline loops: CDR1 SGHVS, CDR2 FQNEAQ. CDR3 length: 14 residues. Trimming removed 7 bases at V and 2 bases at J, with 15 bases between. For the CDR3, the DNA is TGTGCCAGCATCCCTGAGGACGAACCCTACGAGCAGTACTTC. It encodes CASIPEDEPYEQYF.

This chain connects TRBV6-1 to TRBJ2-7; TRBD2 matches 8 bases. With 3 bases clipped from V and 5 bases from J, the junction kept 6 bases outside the gene matches. CDR1 MNHNS and CDR2 SASEGT come from the germline V gene. This CDR3 is 14 amino acids long. The CDR3, as DNA: TGTGCCAGCAGTGATACGAGCGGGAGTCACGAGCAGTACTTC. Its protein is CASSDTSGSHEQYF.

The chain carries TRBV6-5 and TRBJ2-7, with D unresolved. Trimming stripped 0 bases from V and 7 bases from J, with 13 bases between. Germline lookup yields CDR1 MNHEY and CDR2 SVGAGI. This CDR3 comprises 14 residues. The CDR3, as DNA: TGTGCCAGCAGTTACTCGCTAGTAACGGGTGAGCAGTACTTC. Its translation: CASSYSLVTGEQYF.